The sample holds many counts of the clone carrying this TCR beta chain. Antigen specificity is unknown. The source of the sample is a study of human T cells and chemical hapten exposure. Across the whole study: Sensitization was performed using 2% DPC on a 2 cm by 2 cm upper inner arm skin site.

Germline V gene lookup returns CDR1 SGHRS and CDR2 YFSETQ. Trimming took 5 bases from V and 0 from J; bases not matched to a gene: 1. The CDR3 is 14 residues long. Whole-study findings and limits: The study found expanded TCRs formed significantly more large CDR3 similarity clusters than controls. Counts of expanded TCRs at PT1 were positively correlated with patch test score.

In the authors' methods: A typical sample had 100,000 or so TCRs, with about 23,224 to 750,000 overall. TCRdb reanalysed the RACE reads using MiXCR and keeps one entry per CDR3 protein. TCRdb's processing, not the authors' own work, is the source of the V and J calls. This sample yields 45,000 to 60,000 distinct CDR3 sequences, of which approximately 8.6% are seen a single time; roughly 15% belongs to the top ten. Sample time point: patch test 1, 2 weeks after DPC sensitization. Regarding treatment: therapeutic diphenylcyclopropenone sensitization with weekly scalp DPC. The sequences come from whole blood, collected in connection with sensitization to the hapten diphenylcyclopropenone (DPC). The rearrangement links TRBV5-1 to TRBJ2-3, with TRBD1 matching 9 bases. This receptor was taken from a woman aged 35 to 49 with alopecia areata. Some clones in this sample may be carry-over from other donors' samples. CDR3 residues: CASRQGASTDTQYF. The DNA for the CDR3 is TGCGCCAGCAGACAGGGGGCGAGCACAGATACGCAGTATTTT.